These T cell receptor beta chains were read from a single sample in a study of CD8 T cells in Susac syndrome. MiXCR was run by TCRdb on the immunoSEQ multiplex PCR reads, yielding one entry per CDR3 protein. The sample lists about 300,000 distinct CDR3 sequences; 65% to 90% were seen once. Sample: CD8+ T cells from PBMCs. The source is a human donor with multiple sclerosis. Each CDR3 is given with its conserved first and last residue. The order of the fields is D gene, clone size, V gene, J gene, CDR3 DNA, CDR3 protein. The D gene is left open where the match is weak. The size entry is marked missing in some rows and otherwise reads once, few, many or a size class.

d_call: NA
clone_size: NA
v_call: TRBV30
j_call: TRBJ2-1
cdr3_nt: TGTGCCTGGAGTCCATTTCTCAATGAGCAGTTCTTC
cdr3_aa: CAWSPFLNEQFF

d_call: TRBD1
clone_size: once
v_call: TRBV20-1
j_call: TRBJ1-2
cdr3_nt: TGCAGTGCTAGAACTCTACCGGGACAGGGGGCGCGTTCGTTTGGCTACACCTTC
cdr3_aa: CSARTLPGQGARSFGYTF

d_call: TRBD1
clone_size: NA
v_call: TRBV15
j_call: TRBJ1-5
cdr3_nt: TGTGCCACCAGCAGAGATCGCGGGACAGGGAATCAGCCCCAGCATTTT
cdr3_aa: CATSRDRGTGNQPQHF

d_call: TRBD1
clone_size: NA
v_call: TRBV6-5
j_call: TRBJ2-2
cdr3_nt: TGTGCCAGCAGTTGGACCGGGACAGTCTTTACCGGGGAGCTGTTTTTT
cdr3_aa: CASSWTGTVFTGELFF

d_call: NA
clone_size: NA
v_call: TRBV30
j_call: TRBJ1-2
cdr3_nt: TGTGCCTGGAGTTCGATGGGGATAAATGGCTACACCTTC
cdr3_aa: CAWSSMGINGYTF

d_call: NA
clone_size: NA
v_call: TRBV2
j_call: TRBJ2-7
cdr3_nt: TGTGCCAGCAGTGAATACTACGAGCAGTACTTC
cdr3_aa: CASSEYYEQYF

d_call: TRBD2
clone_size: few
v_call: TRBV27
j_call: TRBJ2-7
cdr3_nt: TGTGCCAGCAGTCTTGGGACTAGCGGTCGGTACGAGCAGTACTTC
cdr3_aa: CASSLGTSGRYEQYF

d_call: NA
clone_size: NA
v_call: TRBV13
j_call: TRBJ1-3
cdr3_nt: TGTGCCAGCAGCCCAGCGGCCGGAAACACCATATATTTT
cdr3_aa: CASSPAAGNTIYF

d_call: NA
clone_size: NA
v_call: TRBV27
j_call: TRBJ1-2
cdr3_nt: TGTGCCAGCAGTGGGTCTCCGAATGGCTACACCTTC
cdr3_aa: CASSGSPNGYTF

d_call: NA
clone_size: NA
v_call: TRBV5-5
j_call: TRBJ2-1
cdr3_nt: TGTGCCAGCAGCTTGGAACCCGGGAGAGCCAATGAGCAGTTCTTC
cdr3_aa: CASSLEPGRANEQFF

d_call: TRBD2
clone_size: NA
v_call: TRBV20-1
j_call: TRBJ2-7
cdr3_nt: TGCAGTGCCCCCGTACTAGCGGGGATCTACGAGCAGTACTTC
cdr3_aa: CSAPVLAGIYEQYF

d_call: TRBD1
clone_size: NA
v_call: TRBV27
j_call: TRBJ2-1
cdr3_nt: TGTGCCAGCAGTTTGTTCCCCGGGACAGTCTACAATGAGCAGTTCTTC
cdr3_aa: CASSLFPGTVYNEQFF

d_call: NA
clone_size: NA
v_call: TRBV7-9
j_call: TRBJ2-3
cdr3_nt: TGTGCCAGCAGCCCGGCCAATACAGATACGCAGTATTTT
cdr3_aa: CASSPANTDTQYF

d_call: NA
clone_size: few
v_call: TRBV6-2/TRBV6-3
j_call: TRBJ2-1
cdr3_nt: TGTGCCAGCAGTTACTACAGTTACAATGAGCAGTTCTTC
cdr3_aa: CASSYYSYNEQFF

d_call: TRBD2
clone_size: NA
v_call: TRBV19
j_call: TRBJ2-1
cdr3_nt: TGTGCCAGTAGTATACAGGGGCTAGCGGGAGTAAATGAGCAGTTCTTC
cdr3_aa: CASSIQGLAGVNEQFF

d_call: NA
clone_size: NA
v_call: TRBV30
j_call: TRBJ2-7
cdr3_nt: TGTGCCTGGAGTCAGGGGTTCGACGAGCAGTACTTC
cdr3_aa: CAWSQGFDEQYF

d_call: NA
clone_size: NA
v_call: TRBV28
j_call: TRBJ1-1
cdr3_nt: TGTGCCAGCAGAGACCCAAACACTGAAGCTTTCTTT
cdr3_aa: CASRDPNTEAFF

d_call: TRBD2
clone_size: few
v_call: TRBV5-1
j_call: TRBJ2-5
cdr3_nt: TGCGCCAGCGGCGGGAGATCCCAAGAGACCCAGTACTTC
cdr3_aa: CASGGRSQETQYF

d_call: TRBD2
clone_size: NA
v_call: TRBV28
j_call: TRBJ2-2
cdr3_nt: TGTGCCAGCAGTTCACGACTAGCGGGAGGGCTCGGCGGGGAGCTGTTTTTT
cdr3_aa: CASSSRLAGGLGGELFF

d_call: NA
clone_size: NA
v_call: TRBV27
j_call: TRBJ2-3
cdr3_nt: TGTGCCAGCAGGGAGAGTCCCACAGATACGCAGTATTTT
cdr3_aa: CASRESPTDTQYF

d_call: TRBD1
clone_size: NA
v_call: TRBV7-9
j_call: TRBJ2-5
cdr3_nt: TGTGCCAGCAGCTTGGGGACAGAGCAAGAGACCCAGTACTTC
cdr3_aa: CASSLGTEQETQYF

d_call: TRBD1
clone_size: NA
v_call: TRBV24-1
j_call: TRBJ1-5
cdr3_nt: TGTGCCACCAGTGACCGCCACAGGGGATGGGATCAGCCCCAGCATTTT
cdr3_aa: CATSDRHRGWDQPQHF

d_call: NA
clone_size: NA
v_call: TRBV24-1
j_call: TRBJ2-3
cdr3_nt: TGTGCCACCAGTGATGATTCTCCCCTCACAGATACGCAGTATTTT
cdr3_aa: CATSDDSPLTDTQYF

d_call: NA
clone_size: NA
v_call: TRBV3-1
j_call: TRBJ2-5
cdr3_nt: TGTGCCAGCAGCCAAGATTGGGCCAAGCAAGAGACCCAGTACTTC
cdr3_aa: CASSQDWAKQETQYF

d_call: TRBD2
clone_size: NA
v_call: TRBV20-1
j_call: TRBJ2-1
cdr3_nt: TGCAGTGCTAGAGCGCGGACTAGCGGGAGTGTCTTTGAGCAGTTCTTC
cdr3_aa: CSARARTSGSVFEQFF

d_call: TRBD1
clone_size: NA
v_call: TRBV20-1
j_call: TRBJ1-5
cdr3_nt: TGCAGTGCTTCGACCACAGGGGGTAACTTCTATCAGCCCCAGCATTTT
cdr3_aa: CSASTTGGNFYQPQHF

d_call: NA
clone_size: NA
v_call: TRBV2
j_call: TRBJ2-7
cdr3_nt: TGTGCCAGCAGTGAGTTAATCGGGACGGATTACGAGCAGTACTTC
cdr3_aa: CASSELIGTDYEQYF

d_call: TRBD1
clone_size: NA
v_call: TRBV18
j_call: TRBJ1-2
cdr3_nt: TGTGCCAGCTCTCGACCAGGACAGGGAGACTATGGCTACACCTTC
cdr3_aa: CASSRPGQGDYGYTF

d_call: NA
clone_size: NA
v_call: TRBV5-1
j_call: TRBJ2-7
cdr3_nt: TGCGCCAGCAGCTCCCCAGGGGAAAACTACGAGCAGTACTTC
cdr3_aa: CASSSPGENYEQYF

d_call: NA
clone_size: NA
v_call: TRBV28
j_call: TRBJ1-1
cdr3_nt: TGTGCCAGCAGTTCCCGATACAGGGTACATCTGGCGGGGACTGAAGCTTTCTTT
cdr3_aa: CASSSRYRVHLAGTEAFF

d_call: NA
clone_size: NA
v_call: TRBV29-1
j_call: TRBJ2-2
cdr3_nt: TGCAGCGTAAGGTCCGGGGGGCCCGGGGAGCTGTTTTTT
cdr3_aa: CSVRSGGPGELFF